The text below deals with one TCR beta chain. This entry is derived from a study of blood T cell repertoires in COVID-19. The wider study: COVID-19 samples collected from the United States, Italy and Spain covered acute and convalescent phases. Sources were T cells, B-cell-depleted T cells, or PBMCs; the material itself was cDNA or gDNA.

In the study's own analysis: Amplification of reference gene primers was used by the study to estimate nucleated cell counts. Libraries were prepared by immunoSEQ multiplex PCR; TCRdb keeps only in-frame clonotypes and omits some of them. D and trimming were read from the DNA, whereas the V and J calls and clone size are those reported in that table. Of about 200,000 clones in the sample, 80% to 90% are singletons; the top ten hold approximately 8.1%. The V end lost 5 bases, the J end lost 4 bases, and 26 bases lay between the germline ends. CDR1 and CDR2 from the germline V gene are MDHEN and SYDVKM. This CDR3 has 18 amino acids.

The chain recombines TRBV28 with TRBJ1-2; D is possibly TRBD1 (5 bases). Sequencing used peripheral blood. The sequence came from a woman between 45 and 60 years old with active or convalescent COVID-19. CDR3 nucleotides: TGTGCCAGCAGTCCCGTTGCAGGGAGGGGAGACGGGGGCTATGGCTACACCTTC. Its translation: CASSPVAGRGDGGYGYTF.